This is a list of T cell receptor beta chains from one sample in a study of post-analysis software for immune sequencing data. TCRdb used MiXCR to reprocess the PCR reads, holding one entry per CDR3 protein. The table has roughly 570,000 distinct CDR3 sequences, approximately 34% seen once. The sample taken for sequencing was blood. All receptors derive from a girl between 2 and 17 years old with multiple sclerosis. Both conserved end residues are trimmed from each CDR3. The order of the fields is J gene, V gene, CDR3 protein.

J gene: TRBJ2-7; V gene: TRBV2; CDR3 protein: ASRYRGSGWDEQY
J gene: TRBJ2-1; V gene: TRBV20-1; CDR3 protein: SAKKMDSLRNNNEQF
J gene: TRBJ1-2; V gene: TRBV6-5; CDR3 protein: ASTRTGNNGYT
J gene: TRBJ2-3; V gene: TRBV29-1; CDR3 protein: SGGTYTDTQY
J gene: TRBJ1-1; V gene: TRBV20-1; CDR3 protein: SAPRQGWEAF
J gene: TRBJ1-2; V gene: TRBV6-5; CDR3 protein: ASRTENYGYT
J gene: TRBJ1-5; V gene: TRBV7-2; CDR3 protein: ASSNAGTAQPQH
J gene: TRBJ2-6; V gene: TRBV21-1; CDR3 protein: ASLPEAGANVLT
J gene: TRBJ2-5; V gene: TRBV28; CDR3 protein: ASSRSGGETQY
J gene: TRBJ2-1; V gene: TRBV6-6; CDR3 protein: ASSYGDIYNEQF
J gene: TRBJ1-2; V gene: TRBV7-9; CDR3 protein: ASSPLGTGGAYDYGYT
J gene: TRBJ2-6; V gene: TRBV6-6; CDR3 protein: ASSYGGDGANVLT